This T cell receptor beta chain was sequenced during a study of CD8+ T cells in alopecia areata. In this sample, this clone turned up once. Germline V gene lookup returns CDR1 SGHVS and CDR2 FQNEAQ. Trimming removed 5 bases from V and 1 base from J; junction bases left unmatched: 6. The CDR3 has 15 amino acids. The authors extracted RNA and reverse transcribed it into cDNA as the sequencing template. Profiling relied on immunoSEQ multiplex PCR, and the TCRdb table lists in-frame clones only, not all of them. The sample consists of about 3,300 clones, 65% to 85% of them appearing once. As to treatment: oral pan-JAK inhibitor, 5-10 mg twice daily. In alopecia areata patients, both lesional scalp punch biopsies and peripheral blood were collected.

This material consisted of skin, taken at week 24, from a patient treated with tofacitinib. This TCR derives from a human donor with alopecia areata. V is TRBV7-8 and J is TRBJ1-1; 8 bases are shared with TRBD1. The CDR3 loop is CASSTWGTGNTEAFF. In DNA, the CDR3 is TGTGCCAGCAGCACTTGGGGGACAGGGAACACTGAAGCTTTCTTT.